A selection of T cell receptor beta chains follows, all from one sample in a study of cytomegalovirus exposure and HLA in healthy donors. The method was immunoSEQ multiplex PCR; TCRdb's version includes in-frame clones alone and lacks a portion of them. The table lists roughly 99,000 clones, more than 65% of them singletons. The sample taken for sequencing was PBMCs. These receptors originate from a man aged 25-45 years in good health and CMV-seronegative. The CDR3 runs from the conserved cysteine through the conserved F or W. The D gene is left open where the match is weak. Clone size is shown for a subset of rows, as once, few, many or a class of expanded clone.

>-|TRBV7-6|TRBD2|TRBJ2-5
TGTGCCAGCAGTTTCGCCGGACTAGGACAAGAGACCCAGTACTTC
CASSFAGLGQETQYF
>few|TRBV29-1|-|TRBJ2-6
TGCAGCGTGCGCCCGAGCTCTGCTGGGGCCAACGTCCTGACTTTC
CSVRPSSAGANVLTF
>-|TRBV7-2|TRBD1|TRBJ1-1
TGTGCCAGCAGCTTAGGTGGGACAGGTAATGAAGCTTTCTTT
CASSLGGTGNEAFF
>-|TRBV5-6|TRBD1|TRBJ1-1
TGTGCCAGCCGGGACAGAGTGTACACTGAAGCTTTCTTT
CASRDRVYTEAFF
>-|TRBV4-1|-|TRBJ2-3
TGCGCCAGCAGCCAAGATGGGGGCCAGGGGAGTTACTCAGATACGCAGTATTTT
CASSQDGGQGSYSDTQYF
>-|TRBV28|-|TRBJ2-7
TGTGCCAGCAGCCTAGGAGGTGGAGGGCGGCGCGAGCAGTACTTC
CASSLGGGGRREQYF
>-|TRBV28|-|TRBJ1-1
TGTGCCAGCACTACTCCGATCGCGGGTGAAAATTGGAACACTGAAGCTTTCTTT
CASTTPIAGENWNTEAFF
>few|TRBV7-8|-|TRBJ2-7
TGTGCCAGCAGCCTCGACAGAATTGCCTACGAGCAGTACTTC
CASSLDRIAYEQYF
>-|TRBV5-1|TRBD2|TRBJ2-2
TGCGCCAGCAGCTTGTTACCGGGGAGGGCCACCGGGGAGCTGTTTTTT
CASSLLPGRATGELFF
>-|TRBV28|TRBD1|TRBJ2-7
TGTGCCAGCAGCCCCGGACAGGGGGCGCAGAGCGAGCAGTACTTC
CASSPGQGAQSEQYF
>few|TRBV7-9|-|TRBJ2-1
TGTGCCAGCAGCTCCGCAGGGGGGCGCATGAATGAGCAGTTCTTC
CASSSAGGRMNEQFF